One and the same sample provided the 23 T cell receptor beta chains below, sequenced in a study of Ad26.COV2.S vaccination and SARS-CoV-2 variants. Assay: immunoSEQ multiplex PCR; the TCRdb copy retains only in-frame clones and omits some. The table records around 320,000 clones, about 85% of them present only once. Treatment here: some 20 received Ad26.COV2.S at low or high dose, single or two shots; about 5 received placebo; per-sample allocation not given. Samples analyzed were those drawn on day 63 after the first vaccine or placebo injection. Specimen: peripheral blood, collected in a trial of Ad26.COV2.S vaccine versus placebo. Every receptor here comes from a person aged 18 to 65 who received the Ad26.COV2.S COVID-19 vaccine or a placebo.

The rearrangement joins TRBV7-9 to TRBJ2-7; the D gene is possibly TRBD1 (6 bases). Trimming removed 5 bases at V and 1 base at J, with 15 bases between. CDR3 length: 15 amino acids. The germline V gene has CDR1 SEHNR and CDR2 FQNEAQ (reference sequence). The CDR3 here is CASSQKTGTSYEQYF. For the CDR3, the DNA is TGTGCCAGCAGCCAAAAAACAGGGACATCCTACGAGCAGTACTTC.

This clone was counted between two and nine times. V is TRBV7-9 and J is TRBJ1-6; the match to TRBD1 covers 9 bases. Germline lookup yields CDR1 SEHNR and CDR2 FQNEAQ (reference sequence). The CDR3 is 14 residues long. Germline trimming cut 8 bases from V and 9 bases from J; bases unmatched to any gene: 8. CDR3 nucleotides: TGTGCCAGCGCAGGACAGGGGACCTCTTCACCCCTCCACTTT. This translates into CASAGQGTSSPLHF.

The V call is TRBV2, the J call TRBJ1-6; 9 bases align to TRBD1. The ends lost 7 bases at V and 10 bases at J; junction bases unmatched: 8. CDR1 SNHLY and CDR2 FYNNEI come from the germline V gene. The CDR3 is made up of 14 amino acids. In DNA form, the CDR3 reads TGTGCCAGCAAACAGGGACAGGGAGGCTCACCCCTCCACTTT. This sequence encodes CASKQGQGGSPLHF.

V is TRBV12-3 or TRBV12-4 and J is TRBJ1-2, with unresolved D. This CDR3 has 13 amino acids. The V and J ends lost 0 bases and 8 bases respectively, with 10 bases between them. The CDR3 sequence is CASSLAASPGYTF. Written as DNA, the CDR3 is TGTGCCAGCAGTTTAGCGGCCAGTCCCGGCTACACCTTC.

In this sample, this clone turned up once. The chain links TRBV20-1 to TRBJ2-7; D possibly corresponds to TRBD1 (7 bases). The CDR3 covers 15 residues. In germline, CDR1 is DFQATT, CDR2 SNEGSKA (reference sequence). V was clipped by 3 bases and J by 3 bases, with 18 bases between them. This chain's CDR3 is CSASCGTVDYYEQYF. Written as DNA, the CDR3 is TGCAGTGCTAGTTGCGGGACAGTAGATTACTACGAGCAGTACTTC.

The chain combines TRBV11-2 with TRBJ2-1; 9 bases map to TRBD2. The V gene end was trimmed by 4 bases and the J gene end by 5 bases; junction bases not matched to a gene: 12. This CDR3 is 17 amino acids long. Germline V lookup: CDR1 SGHAT, CDR2 FQNNGV. The CDR3 loop is CASSYKNKGLANNEQFF. DNA for the CDR3: TGTGCCAGCAGCTACAAAAACAAGGGACTAGCCAACAATGAGCAGTTCTTC.

This clone appeared a few times. V usage is TRBV5-1 and J usage is TRBJ1-2, with TRBD1 matching 9 bases. This CDR3 region has 15 residues. Germline V gene data show CDR1 as SGHRS and CDR2 as YFSETQ. V dropped 4 bases and J dropped 5; count of bases not matched to a gene: 9. The CDR3, as DNA: TGCGCCAGCAGCGGAACCGGGACAGGGAGGTATGGCTACACCTTC. The encoded protein is CASSGTGTGRYGYTF.

The chain carries TRBV7-9 and TRBJ2-3, with D possibly being TRBD1 (7 bases). The CDR3 is 13 amino acids. The germline V and J ends were trimmed by 5 bases and 5 bases, with 11 bases remaining between them. CDR1 and CDR2 from the germline V gene are SEHNR and FQNEAQ (reference sequence). This CDR3 reads CASSPRGVDTQYF. Written as DNA, the CDR3 is TGTGCCAGCAGCCCCAGGGGGGTAGATACGCAGTATTTT.

The genes are TRBV6-2 or TRBV6-3 and TRBJ2-7, with 12 bases identical to TRBD1. The CDR3 contains 16 residues. J gave up 7 bases and V 6 bases, and 13 bases lay outside the gene matches. Germline V gene data show CDR1 as MNHEY and CDR2 as SVGEGT. The CDR3 spells CASSPYRGQGAEEQYF. The CDR3 DNA reads as TGTGCCAGCAGCCCTTACAGGGGACAGGGGGCAGAGGAGCAGTACTTC.

The CDR3 region has the DNA TGTGCCAGCAGTAGGGTTTCAAATCAGCCCCAGCATTTT. Amino acids: CASSRVSNQPQHF. The chain couples TRBV6-5 to TRBJ1-5; no clear D. Trimming took 5 bases from V and 4 from J, leaving 9 bases between them. CDR1 is MNHEY and CDR2 is SVGAGI in the germline V gene. This CDR3 spans 13 amino acids.

This clone has at least ten counts. This chain connects TRBV6-5 to TRBJ1-2; unclear D gene. V lost 0 bases and J 7 bases, leaving 9 bases between the germline ends. The CDR3 is 13 residues long. Germline V CDR1 and CDR2: MNHEY, SVGAGI. The CDR3 loop is CASSYSGGGGYTF. CDR3 bases: TGTGCCAGCAGTTACTCAGGCGGAGGTGGCTACACCTTC.

The chain uses TRBV5-3 and TRBJ1-3; 8 bases fit TRBD1. TRBV5-3 is identified as an open reading frame with a role that is uncertain. V shed 3 bases, J shed 7 bases, and the junction held 12 bases outside the gene matches. The CDR3 loop spans 16 amino acids. The CDR3 protein is CARSSPRTGRRNTIYF. DNA for the CDR3: TGTGCCAGAAGCTCGCCTAGGACAGGGAGGAGGAACACCATATATTTT.

The chain employs TRBV6-6 and TRBJ2-7; D is unclear. The CDR3 consists of 11 residues. Germline V CDR1 and CDR2: MNHNY, SVGAGI (reference sequence). Trimming stripped 4 bases from V and 9 bases from J, with 10 bases between. This CDR3 is CASSSRTGQYF. CDR3 bases: TGTGCCAGCAGTTCTCGGACGGGGCAGTACTTC.

V usage is TRBV19 and J usage is TRBJ1-1; unclear D gene. This CDR3 has 14 amino acids. V was pared by 3 bases and J by 7 bases, with 15 bases between. Germline-derived CDR1 and CDR2 are LNHDA and SQIVND (reference sequence). CDR3 nucleotide sequence: TGTGCCAGTAGTATTCAAAAGACATCCGATGAAGCTTTCTTT. It specifies CASSIQKTSDEAFF. Full variable domain (missing parts from reference TRBV19 and TRBJ1-1): DGGITQSPKYLFRKEGQNVTLSCEQNLNHDAMYWYRQDPGQGLRLIYYSQIVNDFQKGDIAEGYSVSREKKESFPLTVTSAQKNPTAFYLCASSIQKTSDEAFFGQGTRLTVV.

V and J are TRBV6-5 and TRBJ2-7; D is possibly TRBD1 (5 bases). This CDR3 region has 12 residues. Germline V gives CDR1 MNHEY, CDR2 SVGAGI. V was cut by 10 bases and J by 2 bases, with 12 bases left in between. The CDR3 DNA is TGTGCCACGACAGTTCTCACCTACGAGCAGTACTTC. Its translation is CATTVLTYEQYF.

This sequence joins TRBV4-1 and TRBJ1-2; 7 positions match TRBD1. The CDR3 runs 16 residues. The V and J ends lost 1 base and 6 bases, in that order; junction bases with no gene match: 11. CDR1 is MGHRA and CDR2 is YSYEKL in the germline V gene. CDR3 in amino acids: CASSQANRGPTDGYTF. The CDR3 region has the DNA TGCGCCAGCAGCCAAGCGAACAGGGGCCCCACTGATGGCTACACCTTC.

V and J are TRBV28 and TRBJ1-2; D is perhaps TRBD1 (6 bases). Germline CDR1 MDHEN, CDR2 SYDVKM. The CDR3 covers 15 residues. Trimming stripped 5 bases from V and 4 bases from J, with 17 bases between. The CDR3 DNA sequence: TGTGCCAGCAGTGTTCAGGGCGGGGGCTCCTATGGCTACACCTTC. The encoded protein is CASSVQGGGSYGYTF.

In regard to this clone: Other DNA sequences in this specimen translate into the identical CDR3. The V and J genes are TRBV28 and TRBJ2-3; TRBD1 is a possible D gene (6 bases). Trimming left V 2 bases short and J 2 bases short, with 11 bases between. CDR3 length equals 15 residues. Germline values: CDR1 MDHEN, CDR2 SYDVKM. In DNA, the CDR3 is TGTGCCAGCAGTTTACGGCAGGGGTCCACAGATACGCAGTATTTT. Its protein is CASSLRQGSTDTQYF. The full variable domain, with the rest looked up from reference TRBV28 and TRBJ2-3, is DVKVTQSSRYLVKRTGEKVFLECVQDMDHENMFWYRQDPGLGLRLIYFSYDVKMKEKGDIPEGYSVSREKKERFSLILESASTNQTSMYLCASSLRQGSTDTQYFGPGTRLTVL.

Concerning this clone itself: Other DNA variants within this sample encode the same CDR3. The chain uses TRBV7-3 and TRBJ2-3; D call uncertain. Germline lookup yields CDR1 SGHTA and CDR2 FQGTGA. V was clipped by 4 bases and J by 2 bases, with 4 bases between them. The length of the CDR3 is 12 residues. The DNA for the CDR3 is TGTGCCAGCAGCTCTACCACAGATACGCAGTATTTT. Encoded protein: CASSSTTDTQYF.

The gene calls are TRBV3-1 (or the pseudogene TRBV3-2) and TRBJ2-6, with D uncertain. The CDR3 has 13 residues. The V end lost 7 bases, the J end lost 0 bases, and 4 bases lay between the germline ends. Germline CDR1 is LGHDT and CDR2 is YNNKEL (reference sequence). The chain's CDR3 is CASTYSGANVLTF. The CDR3 DNA reads as TGTGCCAGCACCTACTCTGGGGCCAACGTCCTGACTTTC.

The chain uses TRBV20-1 and TRBJ1-5; D may be TRBD1 (5 bases). Germline loops: CDR1 DFQATT, CDR2 SNEGSKA (reference sequence). V was cut by 3 bases and J by 4 bases, with 16 bases left in between. This CDR3 is built from 15 residues. CDR3 DNA sequence: TGCAGTGCTAGTTCATCCGGGGGTGGAAATCAGCCCCAGCATTTT. Encoded protein: CSASSSGGGNQPQHF.

The chain combines TRBV18 with TRBJ1-4; D uncertain. The CDR3 has 15 amino acids. In germline, CDR1 is KGHSH, CDR2 LQKENI. V shed 3 bases and J shed 1 base, with 9 bases lying between them. Here the CDR3 reads CASSPPGRTNEKLFF. Written as DNA, the CDR3 is TGTGCCAGCTCACCGCCGGGGAGAACTAATGAAAAACTGTTTTTT.

The genes are TRBV19 and TRBJ2-6; no clear D gene. CDR1 is LNHDA, CDR2 SQIVND, per germline (reference sequence). V lost 3 bases and J 2 bases, leaving 2 bases between the germline ends. The CDR3 is made up of 13 amino acids. Here the CDR3 reads CASSITGANVLTF. In nucleotides, the CDR3 is TGTGCCAGTAGTATTACTGGGGCCAACGTCCTGACTTTC.